Presented here are 32 T cell receptor beta chains from one specimen sequenced in a study of OX40 agonist ivuxolimab in advanced cancers. Produced via immunoSEQ multiplex PCR; TCRdb's table is partial and in-frame only. The repertoire has 25,000 to 30,000 clones, around 81% of them found once; the top ten carry about 30%. The source material was CD4+ or CD8+ T cells sorted from blood, sampled in a trial of the OX40 agonist ivuxolimab. The receptors originated from an adult with an advanced solid tumor such as melanoma, head and neck, liver or kidney cancer.

The rearrangement uses TRBV27 and TRBJ1-1, with D maybe TRBD1 (5 bases). Germline CDR1 is MNHEY and CDR2 is SMNVEV (reference sequence). V was pared by 6 bases and J by 1 base, with 9 bases between. This CDR3 has 13 residues. The CDR3: CASRRGGNTEAFF. The CDR3 nucleotides read TGTGCCAGCAGGAGGGGAGGGAACACTGAAGCTTTCTTT.

The chain links TRBV9 to TRBJ2-4, with TRBD2 as a possible D gene (6 bases). Germline assignment: CDR1 SGDLS and CDR2 YYNGEE. The CDR3 is made up of 17 amino acids. Trimming shortened V by 3 bases and J by 0 bases, and 16 bases separated the two germline ends. CDR3 in amino acids: CASSGGAADLAKNIQYF. CDR3 DNA: TGTGCCAGCAGCGGCGGGGCAGCCGACCTAGCCAAAAACATTCAGTACTTC.

As DNA, the CDR3 is TGCGCCAGCAGCTTGCTCTACCCCGGGACAGGGGCCTACGAGCAGTACTTC. It is translated as CASSLLYPGTGAYEQYF. This sequence joins TRBV5-1 and TRBJ2-7; TRBD1 matches 10 bases. The CDR3 is 17 amino acids. Germline-derived CDR1 and CDR2 are SGHRS and YFSETQ. Losses at the gene ends were 1 base for V and 2 bases for J; bases not matched to a gene: 9.

This chain joins TRBV5-1 and TRBJ1-1; 8 positions match TRBD1. CDR1 SGHRS and CDR2 YFSETQ come from the germline V gene. With 4 bases clipped from V and 0 bases from J, the junction kept 8 bases outside the gene matches. The CDR3 length is 16 residues. CDR3 region: CASSSAGTGVNTEAFF. In nucleotides, the CDR3 is TGCGCCAGCAGCAGCGCCGGGACAGGAGTGAACACTGAAGCTTTCTTT.

The V call is TRBV10-3, the J call TRBJ1-1, with D hard to call. This CDR3 spans 16 amino acids. Per germline, CDR1 ENHRY and CDR2 SYGVKD. With 1 base removed from V and 1 base from J, the gap between germline ends came to 13 bases. The CDR3 here is CAISEWSATGNTEAFF. DNA of the CDR3: TGTGCCATCAGTGAGTGGTCAGCAACCGGGAACACTGAAGCTTTCTTT.

V gene TRBV9 combines with J gene TRBJ2-7; possibly TRBD1 for D (7 bases). V was shortened by 3 bases and J by 4 bases, with 11 bases between the two germline ends. CDR3 length: 13 residues. Germline V gene sequence: CDR1 SGDLS, CDR2 YYNGEE. The DNA for the CDR3 is TGTGCCAGCAGCGGCGGGACAGCATACGAGCAGTACTTC. Translating gives CASSGGTAYEQYF.

This chain connects TRBV13 to TRBJ1-1; tentatively, D is TRBD1 (6 bases). Germline V CDR1 and CDR2: PRHDT, FYEKMQ (reference sequence). The CDR3 loop spans 22 amino acids. V lost 7 bases and J 6 bases, leaving 42 bases between the germline ends. CDR3 coding DNA: TGTGCCAGCAAGCCGACGGGGATATACTGGGCCGACAAAGCGACGGGACACCCTGAAGCTTTCTTT. It translates to CASKPTGIYWADKATGHPEAFF.

The chain carries TRBV27 and TRBJ1-2; D gene uncertain. Trimming took off 6 bases at V and 3 bases at J, with 14 bases between the two ends. CDR1 MNHEY and CDR2 SMNVEV come from the germline V gene (reference sequence). The CDR3 totals 14 residues. The CDR3 DNA reads as TGTGCCAGCAGCCCCAATCCGGGCCACTATGGCTACACCTTC. It encodes CASSPNPGHYGYTF.

This chain connects TRBV4-2 to TRBJ1-1; no reliable D call. This CDR3 contains 15 residues. V shed 1 base and J shed 0 bases, with 9 bases lying between them. Germline loops: CDR1 LGHNA, CDR2 YNFKEQ. CDR3 sequence: CASSQATAMNTEAFF. CDR3 nucleotides: TGTGCCAGCAGCCAAGCCACAGCAATGAACACTGAAGCTTTCTTT.

This clone showed up just a few times. The rearrangement links TRBV5-5 to TRBJ2-1, with TRBD2 matching over 7 bases. The V segment lost 4 bases and the J segment 8 bases; nucleotides outside the gene matches: 15. Germline assignment: CDR1 SGHKS and CDR2 YYEKEE (reference sequence). There are 16 residues in the CDR3. The CDR3: CASSAAGAGFGDEQFF. As DNA, the CDR3 is TGTGCCAGCAGCGCTGCCGGAGCGGGATTTGGAGATGAGCAGTTCTTC.

The chain's CDR3 is CASSQNPPDTGTVETQYF. DNA of the CDR3: TGCGCCAGCAGCCAAAACCCTCCGGACACGGGGACAGTTGAGACCCAGTACTTC. The chain employs TRBV4-3 and TRBJ2-5; 7 nucleotides align to TRBD1. There are 18 residues in the CDR3. Germline V CDR1 and CDR2: LGHNA, YSLEER. V shed 2 bases and J 5 bases; nucleotides not matched to a gene: 17.

This clone was picked up one time. The chain has TRBV28 and TRBJ2-3; unclear D gene. Germline V gives CDR1 MDHEN, CDR2 SYDVKM. The CDR3 runs to 15 residues. The V gene lost 1 base and the J gene lost 3 bases, with 11 bases spanning the gap. The CDR3 spells CASSLLIQGTDTQYF. The CDR3 DNA reads TGTGCCAGCAGTTTATTAATCCAAGGGACAGATACGCAGTATTTT. The variable domain in full, completed from reference TRBV28 and TRBJ2-3, reads DVKVTQSSRYLVKRTGEKVFLECVQDMDHENMFWYRQDPGLGLRLIYFSYDVKMKEKGDIPEGYSVSREKKERFSLILESASTNQTSMYLCASSLLIQGTDTQYFGPGTRLTVL.

The V and J genes are TRBV5-5 and TRBJ2-7; TRBD1 matches 7 bases. This CDR3 has 13 amino acids. V shed 7 bases, J shed 2 bases, and the junction held 6 bases outside the gene matches. Germline CDR1 SGHKS, CDR2 YYEKEE (reference sequence). CDR3 sequence: CASGHRGPYEQYF. The CDR3 DNA reads as TGTGCCAGCGGTCACAGGGGCCCCTACGAGCAGTACTTC.

The V call is TRBV2, the J call TRBJ2-7, with 11 nucleotides matching TRBD2. V lost 6 bases and J lost 2; bases outside the gene matches: 6. CDR3 length: 15 residues. Germline CDR1 SNHLY, CDR2 FYNNEI. The CDR3 region is CASSDTSGGPYEQYF. The CDR3 bases are TGTGCCAGCAGCGATACTAGCGGGGGACCCTACGAGCAGTACTTC.

The chain employs TRBV7-2 and TRBJ2-5, with 7 bases identical to TRBD2. The V and J ends lost 6 bases and 5 bases, in that order; junction bases with no gene match: 18. The germline V gene has CDR1 SGHTA and CDR2 FQGNSA. The CDR3 has 17 amino acids. CDR3 in DNA: TGTGCCAGCAGTCCCCCCAGTGTTAGGGGAGGGAGGGAGACCCAGTACTTC. Translated: CASSPPSVRGGRETQYF.

This clone was detected only once. The chain combines TRBV4-1 with TRBJ2-1; tentatively, D is TRBD2 (7 bases). Germline loops: CDR1 MGHRA, CDR2 YSYEKL. The CDR3 covers 17 residues. Trimming removed 0 bases at V and 0 bases at J, with 12 bases between. CDR3 DNA sequence: TGCGCCAGCAGCCAAGAGGGGGGCGGGAGCTCCTACAATGAGCAGTTCTTC. Protein product: CASSQEGGGSSYNEQFF.

Judged by abundance, this clone is medium-sized (0.01 to 0.1%). The chain combines TRBV28 with TRBJ2-7; D is perhaps TRBD2 (5 bases). This CDR3 region has 14 residues. Germline CDR1 is MDHEN and CDR2 is SYDVKM. Between the trimmed V and J ends, which lost 6 bases and 0 bases, there was a span of 12 bases. CDR3 in amino acids: CASRPGMSSYEQYF. As DNA, the CDR3 is TGTGCCAGCAGGCCCGGGATGAGCTCCTACGAGCAGTACTTC.

The chain is built from TRBV28 and TRBJ2-7; D call uncertain. Trimming shortened V by 1 base and J by 3 bases, and 10 bases separated the two germline ends. The CDR3 extends over 14 amino acids. Germline-derived CDR1 and CDR2 are MDHEN and SYDVKM. The CDR3 region is CASSLLAQDYEQYF. As DNA, the CDR3 is TGTGCCAGCAGTTTATTAGCCCAAGACTACGAGCAGTACTTC.

V and J are TRBV11-3 and TRBJ2-7, with TRBD1 matching over 10 bases. Losses at the gene ends were 4 bases for V and 2 bases for J; bases not matched to a gene: 11. CDR1 and CDR2 from the germline V gene are SGHNT and YENEEA. This CDR3 has 17 amino acids. CDR3 amino acids: CASSSRQRQGATYEQYF. DNA of the CDR3: TGTGCCAGCAGCTCCAGACAAAGACAGGGGGCAACCTACGAGCAGTACTTC.

V gene TRBV4-1 combines with J gene TRBJ1-2; perhaps TRBD1 as D (6 bases). V was trimmed by 0 bases and J by 4 bases, leaving 12 bases between them. CDR1 is MGHRA, CDR2 YSYEKL, per germline. The CDR3 totals 15 residues. CDR3 nucleotide sequence: TGCGCCAGCAGCCAAGATCAGGGACATATCTATGGCTACACCTTC. It translates to CASSQDQGHIYGYTF.

The chain joins TRBV9 to TRBJ2-1, with 10 bases identical to TRBD2. V lost 0 bases, J lost 2 bases, and 14 bases stayed unmatched. The CDR3 has 20 amino acids. Germline V CDR1 and CDR2: SGDLS, YYNGEE. CDR3 protein: CASSVAMDSGGQGPYNEQFF. As DNA, the CDR3 is TGTGCCAGCAGCGTAGCTATGGATAGCGGGGGGCAAGGTCCCTACAATGAGCAGTTCTTC.

This chain joins TRBV6-4 and TRBJ1-5; no reliable D call. The V end was cut by 3 bases, the J end by 5 bases, with 11 bases between. This CDR3 comprises 14 residues. Germline V gene sequence: CDR1 MRHNA, CDR2 SNTAGT. DNA of the CDR3: TGTGCCAGCAGTGATGAGGTAGGTCATCAGCCCCAGCATTTT. Its translation: CASSDEVGHQPQHF.

The chain carries TRBV27 and TRBJ2-7; D might be TRBD1 (5 bases). This CDR3 is built from 13 residues. CDR1 is MNHEY, CDR2 SMNVEV, per germline (reference sequence). V lost 5 bases to trimming and J lost 6 bases, with 14 bases between them. CDR3 in amino acids: CASSPTDQSEQYF. In DNA, the CDR3 is TGTGCCAGCAGTCCGACAGATCAATCCGAGCAGTACTTC.

The V and J genes are TRBV7-9 and TRBJ2-3; 8 bases map to TRBD1. The CDR3 is 15 amino acids. Germline CDR1 SEHNR, CDR2 FQNEAQ (reference sequence). Trimming cost V 5 bases and J 6 bases; bases outside gene matches: 10. CDR3 protein: CASSADPDRADTQYF. CDR3 coding DNA: TGTGCCAGCAGCGCCGACCCGGACAGGGCTGATACGCAGTATTTT.

The J gene is TRBJ2-7, the V gene TRBV7-9; D is possibly TRBD2 (6 bases). Trimming took off 1 base at V and 6 bases at J, with 13 bases between the two ends. The CDR3 runs 14 residues. The germline CDR1 and CDR2 sequences are SEHNR and FQNEAQ (reference sequence). The CDR3 is CASSLGGTYGEQYF. The CDR3 DNA reads TGTGCCAGCAGCTTAGGCGGGACGTACGGCGAGCAGTACTTC.

The V call is TRBV28, the J call TRBJ2-7, with TRBD1 matching 7 bases. The J segment lost 6 bases and the V segment lost 6 bases, leaving 11 bases of the junction unmatched. The CDR3 spans 14 residues. Germline values: CDR1 MDHEN, CDR2 SYDVKM. The CDR3 nucleotides are TGTGCCAGCAGGATAAGAGGGGGCGGGTGCGAGCAGTACTTC. It specifies CASRIRGGGCEQYF.

The chain joins TRBV11-3 to TRBJ1-1; 7 positions agree with TRBD1. Germline V gene data show CDR1 as SGHNT and CDR2 as YENEEA. V lost 5 bases and J lost 11; bases outside the gene matches: 8. The CDR3 loop spans 12 amino acids. The CDR3 DNA reads as TGTGCCAGCAGCCCACGAGGGGGCTGGGCTTTCTTT. Its translation is CASSPRGGWAFF.

The chain couples TRBV29-1 to TRBJ2-1; the match to TRBD2 covers 9 bases. The CDR3 totals 16 residues. CDR1 is SQVTM and CDR2 is ANQGSEA in the germline V gene. J lost 13 bases, V lost 2 bases, and 18 bases had no gene match. The CDR3 DNA is TGCAGCGTTGAAAATATTGTGTCTAGCGGGGCCATGGAACAGTTCTTC. Protein product: CSVENIVSSGAMEQFF.

The genes are TRBV7-9 and TRBJ1-5; D not resolved. The V gene's germline CDR1 is SEHNR and CDR2 FQNEAQ (reference sequence). This CDR3 has 16 amino acids. V was clipped by 0 bases and J by 0 bases, with 9 bases between them. CDR3 nucleotide sequence: TGTGCCAGCAGCTTAGCGTCGGCAGATAGCAATCAGCCCCAGCATTTT. Encoded protein: CASSLASADSNQPQHF. Together with reference TRBV7-9 and TRBJ1-5, the CDR3 gives the full variable domain: DTGVSQNPRHKITKRGQNVTFRCDPISEHNRLYWYRQTLGQGPEFLTYFQNEAQLEKSRLLSDRFSAERPKGSFSTLEIQRTEQGDSAMYLCASSLASADSNQPQHFGDGTRLSIL.

The rearrangement links TRBV10-2 to TRBJ2-3; TRBD2 might be the D (6 bases). CDR3 length: 12 residues. Trimming removed 2 bases from V and 6 bases from J, with 6 bases in between. CDR1 and CDR2 (germline): WSHSY, SAAADI. This chain's CDR3 is CASSESGDTQYF. CDR3 nucleotides: TGCGCCAGCAGTGAGAGCGGGGATACGCAGTATTTT.

This chain uses TRBV6-1 with TRBJ2-3; 8 positions agree with TRBD2. Trimming took 0 bases from V and 7 from J; bases not matched to a gene: 6. CDR1 and CDR2 (germline): MNHNS, SASEGT. The CDR3 sequence is 15 residues long. The CDR3 spells CASSEAASGRNTQYF. The CDR3 DNA sequence: TGTGCCAGCAGTGAAGCGGCCAGCGGGAGAAATACGCAGTATTTT.

V gene TRBV9 combines with J gene TRBJ2-1; no clear D. The CDR3 extends over 15 amino acids. V lost 4 bases to trimming and J lost 0 bases, with 11 bases between them. Germline V lookup: CDR1 SGDLS, CDR2 YYNGEE. The CDR3 coding sequence is TGTGCCAGCAGCTCCCGCATCAACTCCTACAATGAGCAGTTCTTC. Its translation is CASSSRINSYNEQFF.